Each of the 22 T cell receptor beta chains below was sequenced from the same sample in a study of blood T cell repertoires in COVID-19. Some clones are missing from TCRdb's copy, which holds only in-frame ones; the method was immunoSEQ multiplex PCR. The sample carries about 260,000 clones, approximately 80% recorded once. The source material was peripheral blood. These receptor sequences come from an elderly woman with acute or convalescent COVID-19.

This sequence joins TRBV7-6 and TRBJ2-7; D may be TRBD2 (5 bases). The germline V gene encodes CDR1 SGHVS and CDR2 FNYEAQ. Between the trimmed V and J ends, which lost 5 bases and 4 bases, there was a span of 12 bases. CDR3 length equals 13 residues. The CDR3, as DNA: TGTGCCAGCAGCCGAACTACGGGATACGAGCAGTACTTC. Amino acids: CASSRTTGYEQYF. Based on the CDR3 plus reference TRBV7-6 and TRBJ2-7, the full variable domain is GAGVSQSPRYKVTKRGQDVALRCDPISGHVSLYWYRQALGQGPEFLTYFNYEAQQDKSGLPNDRFSAERPEGSISTLTIQRTEQRDSAMYRCASSRTTGYEQYFGPGTRLTVT.

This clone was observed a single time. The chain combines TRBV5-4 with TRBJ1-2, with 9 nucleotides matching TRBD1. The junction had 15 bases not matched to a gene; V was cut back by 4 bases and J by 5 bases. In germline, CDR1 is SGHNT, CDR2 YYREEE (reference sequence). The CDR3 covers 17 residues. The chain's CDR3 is CASSPDGTGRPGYGYTF. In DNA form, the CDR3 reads TGTGCCAGCAGCCCGGACGGGACAGGGCGGCCAGGGTATGGCTACACCTTC.

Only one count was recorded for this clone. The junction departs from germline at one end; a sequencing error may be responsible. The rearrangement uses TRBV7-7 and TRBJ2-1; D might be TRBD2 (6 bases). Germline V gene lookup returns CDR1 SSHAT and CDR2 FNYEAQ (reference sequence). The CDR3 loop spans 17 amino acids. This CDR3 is CASSPGHGWGAYNEQFF. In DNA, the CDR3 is TGTGCTAGCAGCCCAGGGCACGGGTGGGGGGCCTACAATGAGCAGTTCTTC. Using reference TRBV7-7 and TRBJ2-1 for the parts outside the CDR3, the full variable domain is GAGVSQSPRYKVTKRGQDVTLRCDPISSHATLYWYQQALGQGPEFLTYFNYEAQPDKSGLPSDRFSAERPEGSISTLTIQRTEQRDSAMYRCASSPGHGWGAYNEQFFGPGTRLTVL.

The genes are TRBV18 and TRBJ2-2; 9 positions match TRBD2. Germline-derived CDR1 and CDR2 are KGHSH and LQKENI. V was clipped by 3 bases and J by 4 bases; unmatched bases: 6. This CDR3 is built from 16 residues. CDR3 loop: CASSPLAGTGTGELFF. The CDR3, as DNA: TGTGCCAGCTCACCCCTAGCGGGGACGGGCACCGGGGAGCTGTTTTTT.

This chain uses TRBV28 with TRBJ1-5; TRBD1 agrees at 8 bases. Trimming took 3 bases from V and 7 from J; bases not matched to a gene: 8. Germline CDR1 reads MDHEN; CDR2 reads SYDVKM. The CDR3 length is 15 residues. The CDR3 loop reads CASSFLRGLGQPQHF. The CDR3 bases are TGTGCCAGCAGTTTCCTCAGGGGGCTGGGGCAGCCCCAGCATTTT.

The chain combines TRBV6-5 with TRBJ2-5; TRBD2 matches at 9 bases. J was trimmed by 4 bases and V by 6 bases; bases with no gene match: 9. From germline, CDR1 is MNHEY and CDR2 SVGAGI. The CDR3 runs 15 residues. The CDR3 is CASSKIAGAGETQYF. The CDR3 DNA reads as TGTGCCAGCAGCAAAATAGCGGGGGCCGGAGAGACCCAGTACTTC.

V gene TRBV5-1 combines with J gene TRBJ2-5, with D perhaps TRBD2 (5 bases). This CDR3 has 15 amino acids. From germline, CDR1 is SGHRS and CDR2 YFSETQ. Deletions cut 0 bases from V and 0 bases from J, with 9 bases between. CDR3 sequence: CASSLGIAYQETQYF. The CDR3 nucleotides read TGCGCCAGCAGCTTGGGGATAGCGTACCAAGAGACCCAGTACTTC.

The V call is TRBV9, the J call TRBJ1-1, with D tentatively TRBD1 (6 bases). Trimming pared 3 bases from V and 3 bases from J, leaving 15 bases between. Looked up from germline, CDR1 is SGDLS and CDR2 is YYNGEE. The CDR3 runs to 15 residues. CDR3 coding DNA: TGTGCCAGCAGCGCTACAGGGATCGCGGACACTGAAGCTTTCTTT. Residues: CASSATGIADTEAFF.

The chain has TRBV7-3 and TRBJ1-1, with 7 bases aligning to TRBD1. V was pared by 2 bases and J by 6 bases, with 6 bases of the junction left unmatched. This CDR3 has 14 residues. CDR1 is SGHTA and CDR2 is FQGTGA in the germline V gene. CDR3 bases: TGTGCCAGCAGCTTAGGCACAGGGGCGGCTGAAGCTTTCTTT. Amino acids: CASSLGTGAAEAFF.

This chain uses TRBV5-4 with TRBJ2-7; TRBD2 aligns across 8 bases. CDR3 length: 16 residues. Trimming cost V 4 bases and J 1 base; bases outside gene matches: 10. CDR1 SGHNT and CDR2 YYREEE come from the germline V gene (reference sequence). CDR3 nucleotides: TGTGCCAGCAGCCCCGGGGGGGGCATAGGGTCCTACGAGCAGTACTTC. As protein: CASSPGGGIGSYEQYF.

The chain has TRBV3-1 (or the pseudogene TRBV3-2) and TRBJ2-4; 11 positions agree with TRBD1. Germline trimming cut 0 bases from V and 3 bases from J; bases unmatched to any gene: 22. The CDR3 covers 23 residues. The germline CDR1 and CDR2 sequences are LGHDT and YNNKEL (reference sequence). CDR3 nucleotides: TGTGCCAGCAGCCAAGATTGGAAGGGGACAGGGGGTCGCCCCCTTGCTTTCAAAAACATTCAGTACTTC. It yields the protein CASSQDWKGTGGRPLAFKNIQYF.

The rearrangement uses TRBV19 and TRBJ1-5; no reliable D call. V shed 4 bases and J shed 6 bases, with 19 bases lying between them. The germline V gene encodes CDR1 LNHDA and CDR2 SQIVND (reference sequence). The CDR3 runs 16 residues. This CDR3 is CASSRWAGNFGQPQHF. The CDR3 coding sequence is TGTGCCAGTAGTAGGTGGGCGGGGAATTTCGGTCAGCCCCAGCATTTT.

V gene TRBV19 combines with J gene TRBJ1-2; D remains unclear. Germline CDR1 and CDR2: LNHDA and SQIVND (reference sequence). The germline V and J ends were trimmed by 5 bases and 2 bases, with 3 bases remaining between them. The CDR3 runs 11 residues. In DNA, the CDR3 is TGTGCCAGTAGTTCGAACTATGGCTACACCTTC. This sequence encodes CASSSNYGYTF.

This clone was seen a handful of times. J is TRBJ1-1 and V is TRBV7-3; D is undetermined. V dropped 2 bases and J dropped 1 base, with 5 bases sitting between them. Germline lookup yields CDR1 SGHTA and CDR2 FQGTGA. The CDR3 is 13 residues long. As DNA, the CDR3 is TGTGCCAGCAGCTTAGAGGCGAACACTGAAGCTTTCTTT. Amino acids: CASSLEANTEAFF.

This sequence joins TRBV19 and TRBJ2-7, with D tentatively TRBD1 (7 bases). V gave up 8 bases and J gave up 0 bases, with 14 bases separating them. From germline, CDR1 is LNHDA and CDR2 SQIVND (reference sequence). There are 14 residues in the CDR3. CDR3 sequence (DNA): TGTGCCAGTCGCGGGACAGCGAGCTCCTACGAGCAGTACTTC. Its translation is CASRGTASSYEQYF. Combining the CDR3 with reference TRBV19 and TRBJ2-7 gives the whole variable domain DGGITQSPKYLFRKEGQNVTLSCEQNLNHDAMYWYRQDPGQGLRLIYYSQIVNDFQKGDIAEGYSVSREKKESFPLTVTSAQKNPTAFYLCASRGTASSYEQYFGPGTRLTVT.

The CDR3 region is CASSQQGNSYEQYF. The DNA for the CDR3 is TGCGCCAGCAGCCAACAGGGTAACTCCTACGAGCAGTACTTC. The chain recombines TRBV4-1 with TRBJ2-7, with D possibly being TRBD1 (5 bases). The germline V gene encodes CDR1 MGHRA and CDR2 YSYEKL. The length of the CDR3 is 14 residues. V shed 2 bases and J shed 0 bases, with 8 bases lying between them.

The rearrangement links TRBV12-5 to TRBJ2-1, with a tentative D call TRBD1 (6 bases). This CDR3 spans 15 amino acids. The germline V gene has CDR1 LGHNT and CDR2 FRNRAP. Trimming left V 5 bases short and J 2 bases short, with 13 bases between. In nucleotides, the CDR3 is TGTGCTAGTGGTGCCTCAGGGGCCCCCTACAATGAGCAGTTCTTC. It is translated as CASGASGAPYNEQFF.

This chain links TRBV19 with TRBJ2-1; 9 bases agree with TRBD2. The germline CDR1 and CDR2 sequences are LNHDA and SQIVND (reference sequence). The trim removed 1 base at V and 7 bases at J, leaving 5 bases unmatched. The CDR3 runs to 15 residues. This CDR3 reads CASSIVAGGQNEQFF. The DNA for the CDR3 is TGTGCCAGTAGTATAGTTGCGGGAGGGCAGAATGAGCAGTTCTTC.

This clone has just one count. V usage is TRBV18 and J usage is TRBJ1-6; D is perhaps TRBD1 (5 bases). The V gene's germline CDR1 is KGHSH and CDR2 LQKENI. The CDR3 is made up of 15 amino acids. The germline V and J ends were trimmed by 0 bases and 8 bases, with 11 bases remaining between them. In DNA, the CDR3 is TGTGCCAGCTCACCACCGGCAGGGTCTCATTCACCCCTCCACTTT. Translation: CASSPPAGSHSPLHF.

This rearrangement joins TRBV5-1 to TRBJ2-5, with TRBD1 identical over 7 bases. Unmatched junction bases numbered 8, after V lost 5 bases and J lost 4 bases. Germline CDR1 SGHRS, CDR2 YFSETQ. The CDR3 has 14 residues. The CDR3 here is CASSRDSNRETQYF. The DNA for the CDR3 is TGCGCCAGCAGTCGGGACAGTAACCGAGAGACCCAGTACTTC.

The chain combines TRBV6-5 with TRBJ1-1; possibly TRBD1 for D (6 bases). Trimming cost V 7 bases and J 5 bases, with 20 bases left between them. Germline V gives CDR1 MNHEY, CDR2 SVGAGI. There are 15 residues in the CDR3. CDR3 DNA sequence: TGTGCCAGCAAGTTGGACAGCCAGGGTTGGACTGAAGCTTTCTTT. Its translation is CASKLDSQGWTEAFF.

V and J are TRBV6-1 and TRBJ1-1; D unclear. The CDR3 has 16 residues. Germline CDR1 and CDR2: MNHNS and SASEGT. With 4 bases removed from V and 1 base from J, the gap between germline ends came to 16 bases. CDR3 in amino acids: CASSAPEVRGNTEAFF. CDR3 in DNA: TGTGCCAGCAGTGCCCCCGAGGTTCGGGGGAACACTGAAGCTTTCTTT.